Each of the 28 T cell receptor beta chains below was sequenced from the same sample in a study of cytomegalovirus exposure and HLA in healthy donors. With 60 Vbeta and 13 Jbeta primers, the PCR was carried out. Sequencing used immunoSEQ multiplex PCR; TCRdb keeps in-frame clones, though not all of them. The sample records 100,000 to 150,000 clones, 74% being singletons. What was sequenced was PBMCs. These receptors all stem from a woman in her fifties or sixties in good health and CMV-seropositive.

The V gene is TRBV7-9, the J gene TRBJ1-1; D remains ambiguous. This CDR3 has 13 residues. Trimming took 5 bases from V and 7 from J, leaving 14 bases between them. From germline, CDR1 is SEHNR and CDR2 FQNEAQ (reference sequence). The CDR3 here is CASSNSWQNEAFF. The CDR3 DNA reads TGTGCCAGCAGCAACAGTTGGCAGAATGAAGCTTTCTTT.

The chain joins TRBV2 to TRBJ2-7, with D possibly being TRBD1 (6 bases). The CDR3 loop spans 15 amino acids. V dropped 3 bases and J dropped 3 bases, with 15 bases sitting between them. CDR1 is SNHLY and CDR2 is FYNNEI in the germline V gene. In nucleotides, the CDR3 is TGTGCCAGCAGTGATTCCCCGGGACAACTCTACGAGCAGTACTTC. Translating gives CASSDSPGQLYEQYF. The entire variable domain, with the rest obtained from reference TRBV2 and TRBJ2-7, is as follows: EPEVTQTPSHQVTQMGQEVILRCVPISNHLYFYWYRQILGQKVEFLVSFYNNEISEKSEIFDDQFSVERPDGSNFTLKIRSTKLEDSAMYFCASSDSPGQLYEQYFGPGTRLTVT.

This rearrangement joins TRBV18 to TRBJ1-5; TRBD1 matches 8 bases. Trimming at V came to 5 bases and at J to 4 bases, leaving 4 bases not matched to a gene. In germline, CDR1 is KGHSH, CDR2 LQKENI. The CDR3 has 14 residues. The CDR3 DNA reads TGTGCCAGCTCAGGAGGACAGGGTAATCAGCCCCAGCATTTT. As protein: CASSGGQGNQPQHF.

The chain couples TRBV6-1 to TRBJ1-2; D might be TRBD1 (5 bases). This CDR3 is 13 amino acids long. V dropped 3 bases and J dropped 3 bases, with 8 bases sitting between them. Germline CDR1 and CDR2: MNHNS and SASEGT. CDR3 bases: TGTGCCAGCAGTGAGGCGGGGGACTATGGCTACACCTTC. Its protein is CASSEAGDYGYTF.

This clone was detected a few times. The chain has TRBV28 and TRBJ2-1; TRBD2 is a possible D gene (5 bases). Trimming cost V 6 bases and J 0 bases, with 15 bases left between them. Germline V lookup: CDR1 MDHEN, CDR2 SYDVKM. The CDR3 consists of 16 residues. The CDR3 region has the DNA TGTGCCAGCAGGTCCCAGTTAGCGAGCTCCTACAATGAGCAGTTCTTC. Translating gives CASRSQLASSYNEQFF.

The gene calls are TRBV5-4 and TRBJ2-5; D perhaps matches TRBD2 (6 bases). CDR1 and CDR2 from the germline V gene are SGHNT and YYREEE (reference sequence). CDR3 length equals 16 residues. V lost 6 bases and J lost 2, with 20 bases in between. The DNA for the CDR3 is TGTGCCAGCATCCCCCCGGGGCGGGACCGACAAGAGACCCAGTACTTC. Its translation is CASIPPGRDRQETQYF.

The gene calls are TRBV9 and TRBJ1-2, with a possible D match to TRBD1 (5 bases). This CDR3 is built from 14 residues. Germline CDR1 is SGDLS and CDR2 is YYNGEE. V lost 5 bases to trimming and J lost 7 bases, with 18 bases between them. This chain's CDR3 is CASSDTGPVGGYTF. In DNA form, the CDR3 reads TGTGCCAGCAGTGATACAGGCCCGGTTGGTGGCTACACCTTC.

The J gene is TRBJ2-7, the V gene TRBV2; TRBD1 matches at 7 bases. CDR3 length: 14 amino acids. In germline, CDR1 is SNHLY, CDR2 FYNNEI. V gave up 5 bases and J gave up 1 base; unmatched junction bases: 5. The CDR3 nucleotides read TGTGCCAGCAGTAGGGGGCTCCTATCCTACGAGCAGTACTTC. Translating it yields CASSRGLLSYEQYF.

The chain employs TRBV10-3 and TRBJ2-5, with TRBD1 matching over 9 bases. CDR3 length: 15 residues. Per the germline V gene, CDR1 is ENHRY and CDR2 is SYGVKD. With 3 bases clipped from V and 1 base from J, the junction kept 3 bases outside the gene matches. Here the CDR3 reads CAISDLGQGQETQYF. The CDR3 DNA reads as TGTGCCATCAGTGACCTGGGACAGGGCCAAGAGACCCAGTACTTC.

This clone appeared a few times. This chain connects TRBV5-4 to TRBJ2-5, with 11 bases identical to TRBD2. The CDR3 is 16 residues long. Germline V CDR1 and CDR2: SGHNT, YYREEE (reference sequence). V was pared by 0 bases and J by 3 bases, with 4 bases of the junction left unmatched. The CDR3 spells CASSLAGSGGEETQYF. In DNA, the CDR3 is TGTGCCAGCAGCTTGGCGGGTAGCGGGGGGGAAGAGACCCAGTACTTC.

This rearrangement joins TRBV19 to TRBJ1-2; possibly TRBD1 for D (5 bases). Germline assignment: CDR1 LNHDA and CDR2 SQIVND (reference sequence). The V gene lost 5 bases and the J gene lost 4 bases, with 11 bases spanning the gap. The CDR3 has 13 residues. The CDR3 spells CASSGASTYGYTF. CDR3 DNA sequence: TGTGCCAGTAGTGGGGCCAGCACCTATGGCTACACCTTC.

V gene TRBV10-3 combines with J gene TRBJ2-3; TRBD1 is a possible D gene (5 bases). Trimming cost V 5 bases and J 2 bases, with 11 bases left between them. The CDR3 sequence is 14 residues long. Looked up from germline, CDR1 is ENHRY and CDR2 is SYGVKD. The CDR3 DNA is TGTGCCATCAGTACGACAGATCCCACAGATACGCAGTATTTT. Translating it yields CAISTTDPTDTQYF.

The V call is TRBV7-8, the J call TRBJ2-7, with 9 bases matching TRBD1. Losses at the gene ends were 5 bases for V and 4 bases for J; bases not matched to a gene: 6. The CDR3 runs to 14 residues. The germline V gene encodes CDR1 SGHVS and CDR2 FQNEAQ. The CDR3 DNA follows: TGTGCCAGCAGCCAAAACAGGGGGCTGTACGAGCAGTACTTC. Translation gives CASSQNRGLYEQYF.

J is TRBJ2-5 and V is TRBV28, with D maybe TRBD2 (6 bases). The CDR3 is 15 residues long. Trimming stripped 0 bases from V and 2 bases from J, with 10 bases between. Germline loops: CDR1 MDHEN, CDR2 SYDVKM. The CDR3 nucleotides read TGTGCCAGCAGTTTATGGGGGCGGGGTCAAGAGACCCAGTACTTC. Translated, it gives CASSLWGRGQETQYF.

This clone was detected once. V and J are TRBV27 and TRBJ1-3; TRBD1 might be the D (5 bases). Trimming removed 2 bases from V and 0 bases from J, with 8 bases in between. The germline V gene encodes CDR1 MNHEY and CDR2 SMNVEV (reference sequence). There are 15 residues in the CDR3. The CDR3 DNA reads as TGTGCCAGCAGTTTACTGGGGGGCTCTGGAAACACCATATATTTT. Protein: CASSLLGGSGNTIYF.

This clone showed up just once. This chain connects TRBV5-1 to TRBJ1-2, with 8 positions matching TRBD1. The V gene end was trimmed by 2 bases and the J gene end by 8 bases; junction bases not matched to a gene: 5. The CDR3 is made up of 13 amino acids. The germline V gene encodes CDR1 SGHRS and CDR2 YFSETQ. The CDR3 protein is CASSFGQGEGYTF. The CDR3 bases are TGCGCCAGCAGCTTCGGACAGGGAGAGGGCTACACCTTC.

The gene calls are TRBV18 and TRBJ1-1; 7 nucleotides match TRBD1. This CDR3 is 14 amino acids long. Trimming took 1 base from V and 4 from J; bases not matched to a gene: 3. Germline V gene sequence: CDR1 KGHSH, CDR2 LQKENI. CDR3 in DNA: TGTGCCAGCTCACCACAGGGGGCCTCCACTGAAGCTTTCTTT. Amino acids: CASSPQGASTEAFF. Full variable domain (missing parts from reference TRBV18 and TRBJ1-1): NAGVMQNPRHLVRRRGQEARLRCSPMKGHSHVYWYRQLPEEGLKFMVYLQKENIIDESGMPKERFSAEFPKEGPSILRIQQVVRGDSAAYFCASSPQGASTEAFFGQGTRLTVV.

This chain uses TRBV29-1 with TRBJ1-1; 7 nucleotides match TRBD1. The CDR3 extends over 13 amino acids. Per the germline V gene, CDR1 is SQVTM and CDR2 is ANQGSEA. V lost 6 bases and J lost 5; bases outside the gene matches: 9. CDR3 DNA sequence: TGCAGCGTGGCAGACAGGGTGATGACTGAAGCTTTCTTT. Translating it yields CSVADRVMTEAFF.

J is TRBJ2-5 and V is TRBV7-9; the match to TRBD2 covers 8 bases. V lost 1 base to trimming and J lost 3 bases; unmatched junction nucleotides: 7. Germline V gives CDR1 SEHNR, CDR2 FQNEAQ (reference sequence). CDR3 size: 16 residues. CDR3 DNA: TGTGCCAGCAGCTTAGTACCTAGCGGGTATAAAGAGACCCAGTACTTC. The encoded protein is CASSLVPSGYKETQYF. Full variable domain (rest looked up from reference TRBV7-9 and TRBJ2-5): DTGVSQNPRHKITKRGQNVTFRCDPISEHNRLYWYRQTLGQGPEFLTYFQNEAQLEKSRLLSDRFSAERPKGSFSTLEIQRTEQGDSAMYLCASSLVPSGYKETQYFGPGTRLLVL.

The chain combines TRBV11-2 with TRBJ2-1, with 8 nucleotides matching TRBD2. From germline, CDR1 is SGHAT and CDR2 FQNNGV. The CDR3 spans 15 residues. With V trimmed by 5 bases and J by 4 bases, 7 bases remained unmatched. CDR3 residues: CASSPGGFEYNEQFF. The CDR3 bases are TGTGCCAGCAGCCCGGGGGGGTTCGAATACAATGAGCAGTTCTTC. Combining the CDR3 with reference TRBV11-2 and TRBJ2-1 gives the whole variable domain EAGVAQSPRYKIIEKRQSVAFWCNPISGHATLYWYQQILGQGPKLLIQFQNNGVVDDSQLPKDRFSAERLKGVDSTLKIQPAKLEDSAVYLCASSPGGFEYNEQFFGPGTRLTVL.

J is TRBJ1-1 and V is TRBV28; possibly TRBD1 for D (6 bases). The CDR3 spans 15 residues. The V gene lost 2 bases and the J gene lost 4 bases, with 14 bases spanning the gap. Germline CDR1 is MDHEN and CDR2 is SYDVKM. The CDR3 DNA is TGTGCCAGCAGTTTACCTCAGGGGAGTGGCACTGAAGCTTTCTTT. Translated: CASSLPQGSGTEAFF. The full variable domain, its missing parts supplied by reference TRBV28 and TRBJ1-1, is DVKVTQSSRYLVKRTGEKVFLECVQDMDHENMFWYRQDPGLGLRLIYFSYDVKMKEKGDIPEGYSVSREKKERFSLILESASTNQTSMYLCASSLPQGSGTEAFFGQGTRLTVV.

This chain joins TRBV29-1 and TRBJ1-3, with TRBD1 as a possible D gene (5 bases). Between the trimmed V and J ends, which lost 7 bases and 4 bases, there was a span of 14 bases. The CDR3 sequence is 13 residues long. CDR1 is SQVTM, CDR2 ANQGSEA, per germline. This chain's CDR3 is CSASQGSGNTIYF. As DNA, the CDR3 is TGCAGCGCCTCCCAGGGTTCCGGAAACACCATATATTTT.

This sequence joins TRBV5-1 and TRBJ2-1; 8 bases map to TRBD2. The germline V gene has CDR1 SGHRS and CDR2 YFSETQ. After removal of 4 bases from V and 4 bases from J, the junction contained 4 bases not matched to a gene. This CDR3 is 14 amino acids long. CDR3 residues: CASSPGGRYNEQFF. CDR3 nucleotide sequence: TGCGCCAGCAGCCCGGGAGGGAGGTACAATGAGCAGTTCTTC.

This rearrangement joins TRBV30 to TRBJ1-1; no firm D call. The germline CDR1 and CDR2 sequences are GTSNPN and SVGIG (reference sequence). The CDR3 length is 13 residues. Trimming cost V 1 base and J 9 bases, with 15 bases left between them. The CDR3 loop reads CAWSAKSPEKAFF. In DNA, the CDR3 is TGTGCCTGGAGTGCAAAAAGCCCTGAGAAAGCTTTCTTT.

This chain joins TRBV4-3 and TRBJ2-5, with a weak D call TRBD1 (6 bases). V was trimmed by 6 bases and J by 2 bases, leaving 10 bases between them. CDR3 length equals 13 residues. Germline V lookup: CDR1 LGHNA, CDR2 YSLEER. The DNA of the CDR3 is TGCGCCAGCAGTCGACAGGAACAAGAGACCCAGTACTTC. Translating gives CASSRQEQETQYF.

This clone was seen more than once but under ten times. CDR3 coding DNA: TGTGCCAGCAGCACCATAGGACAGGGTGAATACGAGCAGTACTTC. Amino acid sequence: CASSTIGQGEYEQYF. The chain combines TRBV9 with TRBJ2-7; 8 positions agree with TRBD1. CDR3 length: 15 amino acids. Germline values: CDR1 SGDLS, CDR2 YYNGEE. The V gene end was trimmed by 4 bases and the J gene end by 4 bases; junction bases not matched to a gene: 10.

The gene calls are TRBV18 and TRBJ2-1; the D gene is possibly TRBD2 (5 bases). Per germline, CDR1 KGHSH and CDR2 LQKENI. V lost 3 bases to trimming and J lost 10 bases, with 19 bases between them. This CDR3 has 15 residues. The CDR3 DNA reads as TGTGCCAGCTCACCGCCCCCTTCTGAGGGTTGGGAGCAGTTCTTC. Translating gives CASSPPPSEGWEQFF.

The chain carries TRBV19 and TRBJ2-4; possibly TRBD2 for D (5 bases). The germline gives CDR1 LNHDA, CDR2 SQIVND (reference sequence). The CDR3 contains 17 residues. Between the trimmed V and J ends, which lost 2 bases and 3 bases, there was a span of 17 bases. The CDR3 reads CASSITSRFRGKNIQYF. The DNA of the CDR3 is TGTGCCAGTAGTATAACATCACGCTTTCGGGGCAAAAACATTCAGTACTTC.